This is a list of T cell receptor beta chains from one sample in a study of blood T cell repertoires in COVID-19. Here immunoSEQ multiplex PCR was the method, and the copy in TCRdb shows in-frame clones only, minus some. There are around 120,000 clones in the sample; about 80% occur only once, and less than 9% lies in the top ten. Sequenced: peripheral blood. These receptors all stem from a man in his 70s with active or convalescent COVID-19. Each CDR3 is given with its conserved first and last residue. Each record gives: CDR3 DNA, CDR3 protein, J gene, V gene, D gene, CDR3 length, clone size. D genes are given only for firm matches. Size is omitted from some rows. Given values are once, few, many or a class for expanded clones.

CDR3 DNA: TGTGCCAGCTCACCCGGGACAGGGTTTAGGACTGAAGCTTTCTTT; CDR3 protein: CASSPGTGFRTEAFF; J gene: TRBJ1-1; V gene: TRBV18; D gene: TRBD1; CDR3 length: 15; clone size: NA
CDR3 DNA: TGTGCCAGCCTTTGGGGCAGGGAGGACACTGAAGCTTTCTTT; CDR3 protein: CASLWGREDTEAFF; J gene: TRBJ1-1; V gene: TRBV27; D gene: NA; CDR3 length: 14; clone size: NA
CDR3 DNA: TGTGCCAGCAGCTGGGCCCCGGAGGGGCGGGAGGGCCTTCGGGAGACCCAGTACTTC; CDR3 protein: CASSWAPEGREGLRETQYF; J gene: TRBJ2-5; V gene: TRBV7-2; D gene: TRBD2; CDR3 length: 19; clone size: NA
CDR3 DNA: TGTGCCAGCAGTTCCCTTGACGGGACAGGGCGACATGGCTACACCTTC; CDR3 protein: CASSSLDGTGRHGYTF; J gene: TRBJ1-2; V gene: TRBV6-5; D gene: TRBD1; CDR3 length: 16; clone size: once
CDR3 DNA: TGTGCCAGCAGCTCCTCTGCTTTACAAGGAGCCTATGGCTACACCTTC; CDR3 protein: CASSSSALQGAYGYTF; J gene: TRBJ1-2; V gene: TRBV7-2; D gene: NA; CDR3 length: 16; clone size: NA
CDR3 DNA: TGTGCCAGCAGCTCAGGACAGGCCGCTAGAAACACCATATATTTT; CDR3 protein: CASSSGQAARNTIYF; J gene: TRBJ1-3; V gene: TRBV5-5; D gene: TRBD1; CDR3 length: 15; clone size: NA
CDR3 DNA: TGTGCCAGCAGCCTCGGGAGGGCCTTCACAGATACGCAGTATTTT; CDR3 protein: CASSLGRAFTDTQYF; J gene: TRBJ2-3; V gene: TRBV7-3; D gene: TRBD2; CDR3 length: 15; clone size: once
CDR3 DNA: TGTGCCAGCAGTGACAAGACGCGGGCAGCTTTCTTT; CDR3 protein: CASSDKTRAAFF; J gene: TRBJ1-1; V gene: TRBV25-1; D gene: NA; CDR3 length: 12; clone size: NA
CDR3 DNA: TGTGCCAGCAGCCCTGGACTAGCGGGGGAGCAGTACTTC; CDR3 protein: CASSPGLAGEQYF; J gene: TRBJ2-7; V gene: TRBV7-6; D gene: TRBD2; CDR3 length: 13; clone size: NA
CDR3 DNA: TGTGCCAGCAGCCCCCAGGTCGGTGAAAAACTGTTTTTT; CDR3 protein: CASSPQVGEKLFF; J gene: TRBJ1-4; V gene: TRBV7-9; D gene: NA; CDR3 length: 13; clone size: NA
CDR3 DNA: TGCGCCAGCAGCCCAGGGGGGAACAATGAGCAGTTCTTC; CDR3 protein: CASSPGGNNEQFF; J gene: TRBJ2-1; V gene: TRBV10-2; D gene: NA; CDR3 length: 13; clone size: NA
CDR3 DNA: TGTGCGAGGATTGGGGCGGACCTAAACTATGGCTACACCTTC; CDR3 protein: CARIGADLNYGYTF; J gene: TRBJ1-2; V gene: TRBV19; D gene: NA; CDR3 length: 14; clone size: NA
CDR3 DNA: TGTGCCAGCAGCCCAGGGGGTTCCTATAATTCACCCCTCCACTTT; CDR3 protein: CASSPGGSYNSPLHF; J gene: TRBJ1-6; V gene: TRBV7-9; D gene: TRBD1; CDR3 length: 15; clone size: NA
CDR3 DNA: TGTGCCAGCTCACCATGGGGACAGGTCTATGGCTACACCTTC; CDR3 protein: CASSPWGQVYGYTF; J gene: TRBJ1-2; V gene: TRBV18; D gene: TRBD1; CDR3 length: 14; clone size: few
CDR3 DNA: TGTGCCAGCAGTGAAGCATTTTCCTCCTTCACAGATACGCAGTATTTT; CDR3 protein: CASSEAFSSFTDTQYF; J gene: TRBJ2-3; V gene: TRBV2; D gene: NA; CDR3 length: 16; clone size: NA
CDR3 DNA: TGCGCCAGCAGCCAAGATAACAACAGGGGCCCACCCCTCCACTTT; CDR3 protein: CASSQDNNRGPPLHF; J gene: TRBJ1-6; V gene: TRBV4-1; D gene: TRBD1; CDR3 length: 15; clone size: NA
CDR3 DNA: TGTGCCAGCAGCCTTGAGGATCGGTGGTCTGGGGCCAACGTCCTGACTTTC; CDR3 protein: CASSLEDRWSGANVLTF; J gene: TRBJ2-6; V gene: TRBV7-3; D gene: NA; CDR3 length: 17; clone size: NA
CDR3 DNA: TGTGCCAACGGGGGGGGACTAGCGGGATCAACTGGGGCCAACGTCCTGACTTTC; CDR3 protein: CANGGGLAGSTGANVLTF; J gene: TRBJ2-6; V gene: TRBV5-4; D gene: TRBD2; CDR3 length: 18; clone size: NA
CDR3 DNA: TGTGCCAGCAGGCCCCCCCGGGGGGTAGTGACTGAAGCTTTCTTT; CDR3 protein: CASRPPRGVVTEAFF; J gene: TRBJ1-1; V gene: TRBV6-5; D gene: NA; CDR3 length: 15; clone size: NA
CDR3 DNA: TGTGCCAGCGAACCCGGAGGTGGGTCGAACACTGAAGCTTTCTTT; CDR3 protein: CASEPGGGSNTEAFF; J gene: TRBJ1-1; V gene: TRBV21-1; D gene: NA; CDR3 length: 15; clone size: NA
CDR3 DNA: TGTGCCAGCAGTTTCTCGGGAGGGGAAGCTTTCTTT; CDR3 protein: CASSFSGGEAFF; J gene: TRBJ1-1; V gene: TRBV12-3/TRBV12-4; D gene: NA; CDR3 length: 12; clone size: NA
CDR3 DNA: TGTGCCAGCAGCTTACTGAGCTCTGGAAACACCATATATTTT; CDR3 protein: CASSLLSSGNTIYF; J gene: TRBJ1-3; V gene: TRBV7-2; D gene: NA; CDR3 length: 14; clone size: NA
CDR3 DNA: TGTGCCAGCAGTACAACTAGGTCCTACGAGCAGTACTTC; CDR3 protein: CASSTTRSYEQYF; J gene: TRBJ2-7; V gene: TRBV12-3/TRBV12-4; D gene: NA; CDR3 length: 13; clone size: NA
CDR3 DNA: TGTGCCAGCAGTCCCGGACAGCGCCCCTACGAGCAGTACTTC; CDR3 protein: CASSPGQRPYEQYF; J gene: TRBJ2-7; V gene: TRBV28; D gene: NA; CDR3 length: 14; clone size: NA
CDR3 DNA: TGCAGCGTTGAAGAGGGGGACAGCCACCCCTACGAGCAGTACTTC; CDR3 protein: CSVEEGDSHPYEQYF; J gene: TRBJ2-7; V gene: TRBV29-1; D gene: TRBD1; CDR3 length: 15; clone size: NA
CDR3 DNA: TGCGCCAGCAGCCAAGGGTACAGGGGCGTGGGGACTGAAGCTTTCTTT; CDR3 protein: CASSQGYRGVGTEAFF; J gene: TRBJ1-1; V gene: TRBV4-3; D gene: TRBD1; CDR3 length: 16; clone size: NA
CDR3 DNA: TGTGCCAGCAGTCCCGGGCCAAACAGGGCATATGAAGCTTTCTTT; CDR3 protein: CASSPGPNRAYEAFF; J gene: TRBJ1-1; V gene: TRBV28; D gene: NA; CDR3 length: 15; clone size: NA
CDR3 DNA: TGCGCCAGCAGCCCCACGAGGGGGACTGAAGCTTTCTTT; CDR3 protein: CASSPTRGTEAFF; J gene: TRBJ1-1; V gene: TRBV4-3; D gene: NA; CDR3 length: 13; clone size: NA
CDR3 DNA: TGTGCCAGCAGCTTAAGAGGGTCAGCTGGCTACACCTTC; CDR3 protein: CASSLRGSAGYTF; J gene: TRBJ1-2; V gene: TRBV7-3; D gene: NA; CDR3 length: 13; clone size: NA
CDR3 DNA: TGCAGCGGGGGTTCCGACACTGAAGCTTTCTTT; CDR3 protein: CSGGSDTEAFF; J gene: TRBJ1-1; V gene: TRBV20-1; D gene: NA; CDR3 length: 11; clone size: NA
CDR3 DNA: TGTGCCAGCAGCCATTTGGGCCCGAGTAACAATGAGCAGTTCTTC; CDR3 protein: CASSHLGPSNNEQFF; J gene: TRBJ2-1; V gene: TRBV7-6; D gene: NA; CDR3 length: 15; clone size: NA
CDR3 DNA: TGTGCCAGCAGCTGGACAGAGAACACTGAAGCTTTCTTT; CDR3 protein: CASSWTENTEAFF; J gene: TRBJ1-1; V gene: TRBV5-8; D gene: NA; CDR3 length: 13; clone size: NA
CDR3 DNA: TGTGCTAGTGGTTTGGGTCGCGGAAACAATATACAAGAGACCCAGTACTTC; CDR3 protein: CASGLGRGNNIQETQYF; J gene: TRBJ2-5; V gene: TRBV12-5; D gene: NA; CDR3 length: 17; clone size: NA
CDR3 DNA: TGCGCCAGCAGAGAGACAGACTATGGCTACACCTTC; CDR3 protein: CASRETDYGYTF; J gene: TRBJ1-2; V gene: TRBV5-1; D gene: NA; CDR3 length: 12; clone size: NA
CDR3 DNA: TGTGCCATCAGTGAAACAGGGATGGCTGGAAACACCATATATTTT; CDR3 protein: CAISETGMAGNTIYF; J gene: TRBJ1-3; V gene: TRBV10-3; D gene: NA; CDR3 length: 15; clone size: NA
CDR3 DNA: TGCGCCAGCAGCTTTAGAGGGGGTTCGGACGAAGCTTTCTTT; CDR3 protein: CASSFRGGSDEAFF; J gene: TRBJ1-1; V gene: TRBV5-1; D gene: NA; CDR3 length: 14; clone size: NA
CDR3 DNA: TGTGCCAGCACAGGGGGCACTGAAGCTTTCTTT; CDR3 protein: CASTGGTEAFF; J gene: TRBJ1-1; V gene: TRBV7-9; D gene: TRBD1; CDR3 length: 11; clone size: NA
CDR3 DNA: TGCGCCAGCAGCTTGGTTCTTCAGGGCGGGAGGGTCAATGAGCAGTTCTTC; CDR3 protein: CASSLVLQGGRVNEQFF; J gene: TRBJ2-1; V gene: TRBV5-1; D gene: TRBD2; CDR3 length: 17; clone size: NA
CDR3 DNA: TGTGCCAGCAGCTTAGGACTAGCGGGGGGCCAAGAGACCCAGTACTTC; CDR3 protein: CASSLGLAGGQETQYF; J gene: TRBJ2-5; V gene: TRBV7-6; D gene: TRBD2; CDR3 length: 16; clone size: once
CDR3 DNA: TGTGCCAGCAGCTTAGGTCCGGGGGGCTTCAATGAGCAGTTCTTC; CDR3 protein: CASSLGPGGFNEQFF; J gene: TRBJ2-1; V gene: TRBV11-2; D gene: NA; CDR3 length: 15; clone size: NA
CDR3 DNA: TGTGCCAGCAGCCTGACAGGGCGTAATGAAAAACTGTTTTTT; CDR3 protein: CASSLTGRNEKLFF; J gene: TRBJ1-4; V gene: TRBV11-3; D gene: TRBD1; CDR3 length: 14; clone size: NA
CDR3 DNA: TGTGCCAGCACCCTCGACAGGGGGCGCGTTTATAGCAATCAGCCCCAGCATTTT; CDR3 protein: CASTLDRGRVYSNQPQHF; J gene: TRBJ1-5; V gene: TRBV28; D gene: TRBD1; CDR3 length: 18; clone size: NA
CDR3 DNA: TGTGCCAGTAGTATTATAGCTAGCGGGGGCCCAGATACGCAGTATTTT; CDR3 protein: CASSIIASGGPDTQYF; J gene: TRBJ2-3; V gene: TRBV19; D gene: TRBD2; CDR3 length: 16; clone size: NA